This TCR beta chain was captured in a study of identical twins (dated by TCRdb to the mid-2010s). Study-level background: To test whether fetal clonotypes persist, this study deep-sequenced TCR alpha and beta repertoires from monozygotic twins, from unrelated adults of various ages, and from cord blood. To rule out contamination, replicate twin experiments were performed at different times with different library preparation protocols.

A word on this clonotype: The specificity of this receptor is unknown. Base qualities are not at hand, and no much larger clone is one base apart.

Overall study results and their limits: In monozygotic twins, out-of-frame TCR alpha sharing was systematically underestimated by recombination models, although the models agreed with sharing between unrelated individuals. Invariant T cells such as MAIT and iNKT could partly confound zero-insertion analyses, though diverse VJ usage argued against this for most clonotypes. Because the same donors could not be followed over many years, the conclusions depended on cross-sectional statistical analysis. In beta out-of-frame sequences, excess twin sharing was weaker, because having fewer shared sequences lowered the signal-to-noise ratio. Compared with coincidental sharing between unrelated individuals, out-of-frame TCR alpha sequences shared between twins had an excess of sequences with low generation probability. Fewer insertions were carried by abundant cord blood beta clonotypes, a similar but weaker trend appeared in young adult naive repertoires, and no such trend appeared in memory repertoires.

Every donor was a healthy Caucasian. The twin cohort consisted of three pairs of female monozygotic twins, all aged roughly 18 to 30 years. Peripheral blood mononuclear cells were the source from which RNA for the TCR libraries was isolated. Receptor libraries were prepared by 5' RACE. TCRdb shows the sequencer as Illumina HiSeq 2000. A universal primer binding site was introduced by template switching, and a unique molecular identifier was present in the final cDNA, enabling accurate counting of TCR cDNA molecules. Specific primers in the conserved constant-segment region were used to synthesize first-strand cDNA for TCR alpha and beta chains. To control for contamination, every cDNA library was double barcoded, receiving both a SMART-Mk sample barcode and Illumina barcodes. Two successive PCR steps introduced TruSeq adapter sequences along with Illumina sample barcodes. TCR alpha and beta cDNA libraries were sequenced on the Illumina HiSeq platform with custom primers. Under the source paper's analysis protocol: Unique molecular identifiers were extracted from raw reads with MiGEC, and CDR3 positions were determined with MiXCR. Recombination models were inferred per individual with the repgenHMM and IGoR tools using an EM algorithm. The analysis of shared clonotypes was done with the tcR package in R, with sharing normalized by the product of cloneset sizes. To study raw recombination without the effects of thymic and clonal selection, out-of-frame nonproductive sequences were analyzed. Clones were called with MiXCR by TCRdb after fastp trimmed the public reads at Q25, and only in-frame beta chains were retained. Duplicate CDR3 protein sequences are folded into a single record with the most common DNA and genes. What appears here as the V and J calls and clone size reflects TCRdb's work, not the paper's. The sample includes about 810,000 distinct CDR3 sequences, with roughly 12% observed a single time. 1.5% to 2% of the sample goes to the ten largest clones.

At the junction V is shortened by 4 bases and J by 5 bases; bases outside the gene matches: 5. Reading from cysteine to phenylalanine, the CDR3 counts 16 amino acids. Kept here is only the CDR3 DNA, which spans 48 bases and is read in frame from base 1. The germline V gene encodes CDR1 SEHNR and CDR2 FQNEAQ (reference sequence). These data were likewise used in another study, on yellow fever vaccine responses in identical twins. Reported in the second study: The T cell response to vaccination in identical twins was reported by the authors to appear partly convergent and partly personalized. Focusing on identical twins, the study followed the T cell clones that responded to the vaccine, and did so with precision.

The sequence is built from TRBV7-9 and TRBJ2-3; TRBD2 fits 14 bases in the junction. The source of this sequence is a woman aged 18-29 years in good health. Sequencing was performed on PBMCs. The DNA is as follows: TGTGCCAGCAGCTCGGGACTAGCGGGAGTAGAAGATACGCAGTATTTT. Its protein reads: CASSSGLAGVEDTQYF.